This TCR beta chain was found in a study of cytomegalovirus exposure and HLA in healthy donors. Study context: Roughly 180 million T cells yielded more than 90 million unique TCR beta sequences in earlier analysis.

With 60 Vbeta and 13 Jbeta primers, the PCR was carried out. Generated by immunoSEQ multiplex PCR, the TCRdb table keeps only in-frame clones and is missing some. Of some 110,000 clones in the sample, around 86% are singletons; the top ten hold 2% to 2.5%. Points from the study as a whole: A missense variant in DCLRE1C was later tied to TCR beta V- and J-gene trimming. Analyzed later, association rates of TCRs varied across HLA loci, with DRB1 most and HLA-C fewest.

On this clone itself: The target antigen is unknown. At one end the junction does not follow the germline gene, possibly because of a read error.

The CDR3 spans 17 residues. The germline CDR1 and CDR2 sequences are SEHNR and FQNEAQ (reference sequence). The receptor was derived from a man aged 25 to 40 in good health and CMV-seronegative. The gene calls are TRBV7-9 and TRBJ2-6, with TRBD1 identical over 8 bases. What was sequenced was PBMCs. CDR3 sequence reads: CASSSGTGNSGANGLTF. DNA of the CDR3: TGTGCCAGCAGCTCTGGGACAGGAAACTCTGGGGCCAACGGCCTGACTTTC.